Presented here are 19 T cell receptor beta chains from one specimen sequenced in a study of ipilimumab plus nivolumab after autologous stem cell transplantation. TCRdb keeps only in-frame clones here, not all; method: immunoSEQ multiplex PCR. The sample contains 10,000 to 15,000 clones, more than 70% of which appear only once. Specimen: PBMCs, collected in a trial of ipilimumab plus nivolumab as post-transplant consolidation. The origin of the receptors is a male donor with diffuse large B-cell lymphoma.

The chain couples TRBV5-1 to TRBJ2-5; no reliable D call. V was pared by 2 bases and J by 5 bases, with 13 bases between. This CDR3 is built from 14 residues. Germline V gives CDR1 SGHRS, CDR2 YFSETQ. DNA of the CDR3: TGCGCCAGCAGCTTTCAACAGAACGGGGAGACCCAGTACTTC. This encodes CASSFQQNGETQYF.

This chain connects TRBV11-2 to TRBJ1-1; no reliable D call. Germline V gives CDR1 SGHAT, CDR2 FQNNGV. V dropped 1 base and J dropped 0 bases, with 3 bases sitting between them. The length of the CDR3 is 13 residues. The CDR3 loop is CASSLGMNTEAFF. The CDR3 DNA is TGTGCCAGCAGCTTAGGCATGAACACTGAAGCTTTCTTT.

In its sample, this clone was seen once. The rearrangement joins TRBV5-1 to TRBJ1-3; possibly TRBD1 for D (5 bases). The germline V gene has CDR1 SGHRS and CDR2 YFSETQ. Deletions cut 0 bases from V and 3 bases from J, with 10 bases between. The CDR3 contains 15 residues. This CDR3 is CASSLDPGIGNTIYF. DNA for the CDR3: TGCGCCAGCAGCTTGGACCCAGGGATTGGAAACACCATATATTTT.

The chain joins TRBV7-2 to TRBJ2-5, with unresolved D. CDR3 length equals 11 residues. The ends were cut back, 1 base at V and 4 bases at J, with 1 base in the middle. CDR1 SGHTA and CDR2 FQGNSA come from the germline V gene. The CDR3 loop reads CASSLVETQYF. The DNA of the CDR3 is TGTGCCAGCAGCTTAGTAGAGACCCAGTACTTC. Full variable domain (outside the CDR3, taken from reference TRBV7-2 and TRBJ2-5): GAGVSQSPSNKVTEKGKDVELRCDPISGHTALYWYRQSLGQGLEFLIYFQGNSAPDKSGLPSDRFSAERTGGSVSTLTIQRTQQEDSAVYLCASSLVETQYFGPGTRLLVL.

V and J are TRBV11-2 and TRBJ2-7; 9 bases are shared with TRBD1. The CDR3 is 16 residues long. With V trimmed by 5 bases and J by 6 bases, 14 bases remained unmatched. Germline CDR1 and CDR2: SGHAT and FQNNGV. The CDR3 nucleotides read TGTGCCAGCAGCCCACGCGGGGGACAGGGCATCCGCGAGCAGTACTTC. Protein sequence: CASSPRGGQGIREQYF.

This rearrangement joins TRBV19 to TRBJ2-1; TRBD2 is a possible D gene (6 bases). The V end lost 8 bases, the J end lost 4 bases, and 15 bases lay between the germline ends. Germline V gene lookup returns CDR1 LNHDA and CDR2 SQIVND (reference sequence). The CDR3 totals 14 residues. DNA of the CDR3: TGTGCCAGTTCCGGGACTTTCGATTACAATGAGCAGTTCTTC. Translated: CASSGTFDYNEQFF.

The CDR3 nucleotides are TGTGCCAGCAGCCCCCGGACAGGGCCAAACTATGGCTACACCTTC. It yields the protein CASSPRTGPNYGYTF. The rearrangement joins TRBV7-9 to TRBJ1-2; 8 bases line up with TRBD1. Losses at the gene ends were 5 bases for V and 2 bases for J; bases not matched to a gene: 7. CDR3 length: 15 residues. Germline lookup yields CDR1 SEHNR and CDR2 FQNEAQ (reference sequence).

The chain carries TRBV29-1 and TRBJ1-1; 7 bases line up with TRBD1. CDR1 and CDR2 from the germline V gene are SQVTM and ANQGSEA. Unmatched junction bases numbered 7, after V lost 5 bases and J lost 4 bases. The CDR3 length is 13 residues. CDR3 amino acids: CSVQRGRGTEAFF. CDR3 in DNA: TGCAGCGTTCAGAGGGGGCGAGGCACTGAAGCTTTCTTT.

This clone is termed medium-sized. V usage is TRBV18 and J usage is TRBJ2-1; D unresolved. V dropped 2 bases and J dropped 8 bases, with 16 bases sitting between them. This CDR3 is built from 15 residues. Germline CDR1 reads KGHSH; CDR2 reads LQKENI. The CDR3 protein is CASSPDFGVRDEQFF. Here the CDR3 DNA reads TGTGCCAGCTCACCAGATTTTGGGGTTCGGGATGAGCAGTTCTTC.

This clone was picked up a small number of times. The chain links TRBV4-2 to TRBJ1-3; 9 bases align to TRBD1. Germline assignment: CDR1 LGHNA and CDR2 YNFKEQ. The CDR3 is 19 amino acids. Germline trimming cut 3 bases from V and 4 bases from J; bases unmatched to any gene: 16. CDR3 in amino acids: CASSHAGTGNSVRGNTIYF. CDR3 nucleotides: TGTGCCAGCAGCCACGCCGGGACAGGGAATTCAGTCCGAGGAAACACCATATATTTT.

In its sample, this clone was seen once. The junction shows a germline mismatch at one end, possibly a read error. V and J are TRBV5-4 and TRBJ2-7; 9 bases agree with TRBD2. This CDR3 is 16 amino acids long. Germline V CDR1 and CDR2: SGHNT, YYREEE (reference sequence). This chain's CDR3 is CASSQDGLARLYEQYF. CDR3 in DNA: TGCGCCAGCAGCCAGGACGGACTAGCGAGACTCTACGAGCAGTACTTC. Full variable domain (outside the CDR3, taken from reference TRBV5-4 and TRBJ2-7): ETGVTQSPTHLIKTRGQQVTLRCSSQSGHNTVSWYQQALGQGPQFIFQYYREEENGRGNFPPRFSGLQFPNYSSELNVNALELDDSALYLCASSQDGLARLYEQYFGPGTRLTVT.

This chain joins TRBV5-5 and TRBJ2-3; possible D gene TRBD1, 6 bases. This CDR3 has 14 residues. Trimming shortened V by 1 base and J by 6 bases, and 12 bases separated the two germline ends. Germline assignment: CDR1 SGHKS and CDR2 YYEKEE (reference sequence). The CDR3 bases are TGTGCCAGCAGCTTGCACAGGGCTGGCGATACGCAGTATTTT. Translation: CASSLHRAGDTQYF.

J is TRBJ1-2 and V is TRBV9; no clear D. This CDR3 has 14 residues. V was trimmed by 0 bases and J by 6 bases, leaving 12 bases between them. Per the germline V gene, CDR1 is SGDLS and CDR2 is YYNGEE. CDR3 protein: CASSVEVGFHGYTF. The CDR3 DNA reads TGTGCCAGCAGCGTAGAGGTAGGGTTTCATGGCTACACCTTC. The full variable domain, with the rest looked up from reference TRBV9 and TRBJ1-2, is DSGVTQTPKHLITATGQRVTLRCSPRSGDLSVYWYQQSLDQGLQFLIQYYNGEERAKGNILERFSAQQFPDLHSELNLSSLELGDSALYFCASSVEVGFHGYTFGSGTRLTVV.

The chain couples TRBV7-8 to TRBJ2-7; perhaps TRBD1 as D (5 bases). CDR1 and CDR2 (germline): SGHVS, FQNEAQ. CDR3 length: 13 amino acids. V dropped 3 bases and J dropped 5 bases, with 11 bases sitting between them. The CDR3 loop is CASSFSGKDEQYF. DNA of the CDR3: TGTGCCAGCAGCTTTTCAGGGAAGGACGAGCAGTACTTC. Combining the CDR3 with reference TRBV7-8 and TRBJ2-7 gives the whole variable domain GAGVSQSPRYKVAKRGQDVALRCDPISGHVSLFWYQQALGQGPEFLTYFQNEAQLDKSGLPSDRFFAERPEGSVSTLKIQRTQQEDSAVYLCASSFSGKDEQYFGPGTRLTVT.

This chain uses TRBV4-3 with TRBJ2-1, with 7 bases that match TRBD2. From germline, CDR1 is LGHNA and CDR2 YSLEER. The CDR3 contains 18 residues. The ends lost 4 bases at V and 5 bases at J; junction bases unmatched: 17. The CDR3 protein is CASSRKITTGTINNEQFF. In DNA, the CDR3 is TGCGCCAGCAGCCGCAAAATCACTACCGGGACTATAAACAATGAGCAGTTCTTC.

V gene TRBV19 combines with J gene TRBJ2-1, with 13 bases identical to TRBD2. CDR3 length equals 17 residues. J lost 6 bases, V lost 5 bases, and 10 bases had no gene match. CDR1 LNHDA and CDR2 SQIVND come from the germline V gene (reference sequence). The CDR3 region is CASSPNRGLAGINEQFF. Written as DNA, the CDR3 is TGTGCCAGTAGTCCAAACCGGGGACTAGCGGGGATCAATGAGCAGTTCTTC.

This clone was seen more than once but under ten times. V and J are TRBV5-6 and TRBJ1-1, with 8 bases fitting TRBD1. This CDR3 has 18 residues. Per germline, CDR1 SGHDT and CDR2 YYEEEE. V lost 0 bases, J lost 4 bases, and 14 bases stayed unmatched. The CDR3 DNA reads as TGTGCCAGCAGCTTGGGCTGGGACAGGCCCCGGCGGAGCACTGAAGCTTTCTTT. This gives the protein CASSLGWDRPRRSTEAFF.

The chain joins TRBV13 to TRBJ2-5, with a tentative D call TRBD1 (6 bases). Near its end, the DNA agrees better with TRBJ2-7, so the J call may be wrong. The CDR3 totals 14 residues. Germline V gene lookup returns CDR1 PRHDT and CDR2 FYEKMQ (reference sequence). This CDR3 is CASSLGQGGHEQYF. The CDR3 DNA sequence: TGTGCCAGCAGCTTAGGACAGGGTGGCCACGAGCAGTACTTC.

The chain couples TRBV7-9 to TRBJ1-5; 9 bases fit TRBD1. Germline-derived CDR1 and CDR2 are SEHNR and FQNEAQ (reference sequence). Trimming at V came to 6 bases and at J to 4 bases, leaving 10 bases not matched to a gene. The CDR3 runs to 16 residues. The CDR3 is CASRPYRDRVNQPQHF. CDR3 bases: TGTGCCAGCAGACCTTACCGGGACAGGGTTAATCAGCCCCAGCATTTT.